Listed here are 14 T cell receptor beta chains from one sample, sequenced in a study of cytomegalovirus exposure and HLA in healthy donors. The PCR made use of 60 Vbeta and 13 Jbeta primers. Assay used: immunoSEQ multiplex PCR; TCRdb lists only in-frame clones, some missing. The table includes 210,000 or so clones, 82% detected once. The specimen sequenced was PBMCs. These receptors were obtained from a woman aged 40-49 years in good health and CMV-seronegative.

V gene TRBV7-2 combines with J gene TRBJ2-2, with 7 bases lining up with TRBD1. Trimming cost V 5 bases and J 3 bases; bases outside gene matches: 9. CDR3 length equals 16 residues. In germline, CDR1 is SGHTA, CDR2 FQGNSA. CDR3 sequence: CASSTDRVSHTGELFF. The CDR3, as DNA: TGTGCCAGCAGCACTGACAGGGTCTCGCACACCGGGGAGCTGTTTTTT.

V and J are TRBV5-1 and TRBJ2-4; the D gene is possibly TRBD2 (7 bases). This CDR3 has 17 amino acids. The germline V gene has CDR1 SGHRS and CDR2 YFSETQ. The V end was cut by 2 bases, the J end by 2 bases, with 17 bases between. CDR3 loop: CASSLRGGAETKNIQYF. CDR3 sequence (DNA): TGCGCCAGCAGCTTAAGAGGGGGGGCCGAAACCAAAAACATTCAGTACTTC.

This chain links TRBV27 with TRBJ1-6; D is undetermined. The CDR3 has 12 residues. V was trimmed by 3 bases and J by 8 bases, leaving 5 bases between them. The germline gives CDR1 MNHEY, CDR2 SMNVEV (reference sequence). The CDR3 region has the DNA TGTGCCAGCAGTTTTCAGGATTCACCCCTCCACTTT. Its translation: CASSFQDSPLHF.

This clone appeared a single time. J is TRBJ2-3 and V is TRBV30; weak D call: TRBD2 (5 bases). This CDR3 contains 13 residues. V was cut by 3 bases and J by 2 bases, with 9 bases left in between. CDR1 and CDR2 (germline): GTSNPN, SVGIG (reference sequence). The CDR3 loop is CAWSAGDTDTQYF. CDR3 bases: TGTGCCTGGAGCGCCGGGGACACAGATACGCAGTATTTT.

The chain has TRBV5-4 and TRBJ1-4; D is possibly TRBD1 (6 bases). Trimming took off 4 bases at V and 0 bases at J, with 13 bases between the two ends. Germline V CDR1 and CDR2: SGHNT, YYREEE (reference sequence). The CDR3 is made up of 16 amino acids. CDR3 in DNA: TGTGCCAGCAGCCCGGACCCAGGGGCAACTAATGAAAAACTGTTTTTT. Translated, it gives CASSPDPGATNEKLFF.

The V call is TRBV2, the J call TRBJ2-1; D might be TRBD2 (7 bases). Trimming left V 7 bases short and J 9 bases short, with 16 bases between. Looked up from germline, CDR1 is SNHLY and CDR2 is FYNNEI. This CDR3 has 13 residues. For the CDR3, the DNA is TGTGCCAGCAACCGGGGGGCGCAGGGTGAGCAGTTCTTC. Its protein is CASNRGAQGEQFF.

The J gene is TRBJ1-1, the V gene TRBV28, with D possibly TRBD1 on 5 matching bases. Germline V CDR1 and CDR2: MDHEN, SYDVKM. V lost 6 bases and J lost 8, with 10 bases in between. CDR3 size: 11 residues. The CDR3 bases are TGTGCCAGCAGCATGAACAGGGAAGCTTTCTTT. This encodes CASSMNREAFF.

This clone is a singleton in its sample. The V call is TRBV5-1, the J call TRBJ2-1; a weak D match, TRBD2 (6 bases). Germline CDR1 and CDR2: SGHRS and YFSETQ. The CDR3 runs 16 residues. Trimming stripped 0 bases from V and 6 bases from J, with 16 bases between. This CDR3 is CASSLGLDGRSNEQFF. The CDR3 DNA reads as TGCGCCAGCAGCTTGGGGTTGGACGGGAGATCCAATGAGCAGTTCTTC.

This chain links TRBV28 with TRBJ2-3; 8 bases agree with TRBD2. The CDR3 contains 16 residues. CDR1 is MDHEN, CDR2 SYDVKM, per germline. With V trimmed by 3 bases and J by 2 bases, 7 bases remained unmatched. CDR3 sequence (DNA): TGTGCCAGCAGTTTGTTTACGGGGGGGTACACAGATACGCAGTATTTT. Translation gives CASSLFTGGYTDTQYF.

Only a few counts were recorded for this clone. V and J are TRBV30 and TRBJ1-3; D possibly corresponds to TRBD1 (6 bases). Germline V gives CDR1 GTSNPN, CDR2 SVGIG (reference sequence). The CDR3 extends over 15 amino acids. Between the trimmed V and J ends, which lost 2 bases and 0 bases, there was a span of 11 bases. The DNA for the CDR3 is TGTGCCTGGAGTTGGGACACGAACTCTGGAAACACCATATATTTT. Amino acids: CAWSWDTNSGNTIYF.

V and J are TRBV21-1 and TRBJ1-1. TRBV21-1 is tagged as a pseudogene. CDR3 size: 16 residues. DNA of the CDR3: TGTGCCAGCAGCAAAGGGAGAGGGGGGGTGAACACTGAAGCTTTCTTT. Its translation is CASSKGRGGVNTEAFF.

The V gene is TRBV4-1, the J gene TRBJ1-1; TRBD1 might be the D (5 bases). Germline assignment: CDR1 MGHRA and CDR2 YSYEKL. The CDR3 runs 14 residues. V was cut by 8 bases and J by 1 base, with 14 bases left in between. In DNA form, the CDR3 reads TGCGCCAGCGCAGGGAGGACGACGAACACTGAAGCTTTCTTT. It translates to CASAGRTTNTEAFF.

The genes are TRBV4-1 and TRBJ2-5, with D perhaps TRBD2 (7 bases). CDR1 is MGHRA, CDR2 YSYEKL, per germline. The V end lost 0 bases, the J end lost 4 bases, and 15 bases lay between the germline ends. The CDR3 spans 16 residues. In DNA form, the CDR3 reads TGCGCCAGCAGCCAAGATCGTACGGGGGGCCGAGAGACCCAGTACTTC. This encodes CASSQDRTGGRETQYF.

The count of this clone is one. This chain joins TRBV19 and TRBJ2-5, with a tentative D call TRBD1 (5 bases). The CDR3 consists of 13 residues. V was clipped by 6 bases and J by 5 bases, with 13 bases between them. CDR1 and CDR2 from the germline V gene are LNHDA and SQIVND (reference sequence). CDR3: CASRQAPGETQYF. The CDR3 DNA reads TGTGCCAGTAGACAGGCGCCTGGGGAGACCCAGTACTTC.